This T cell receptor beta chain was found in a study of Graves' ophthalmopathy and Graves' hyperthyroidism. Looking at the study overall: The collection of peripheral blood took place at initial diagnosis, before any treatment.

This clonotype was recorded many times. The antigen is undetermined. The CDR3 has 16 amino acids. Germline V lookup: CDR1 MNHEY, CDR2 SMNVEV (reference sequence). V lost 3 bases and J lost 0, with 14 bases in between. Amplified TCR beta CDR3 regions were obtained using RNA transcripts as template. First-round RT-PCR employed HTBI primers, with a second-round multiplex PCR after it. TCRdb reanalysed the multiplex PCR reads using MiXCR and keeps one entry per CDR3 protein. The table records 400,000 to 450,000 distinct CDR3 sequences, under 25% of them present only once. The PBMCs originated from more than 8 ml of fresh peripheral blood. The study's findings and limits: Among expanded thyroid clonotypes above 0.001 frequency, most also occurred in blood.

The source material was peripheral blood. V and J are TRBV27 and TRBJ1-1, with a possible D match to TRBD1 (5 bases). This receptor was identified in a woman in her late teens or twenties with stable Graves' hyperthyroidism. CDR3 protein: CASSLAGGTMNTEAFF. DNA of the CDR3: TGTGCCAGCAGTTTGGCCGGGGGTACGATGAACACTGAAGCTTTCTTT.